This T cell receptor (beta chain) was profiled in a study of T cell responses to AZD1222 COVID-19 vaccine. This CDR3 spans 16 amino acids. V lost 4 bases, J lost 2 bases, and 6 bases stayed unmatched. Germline V gene data show CDR1 as MNHEY and CDR2 as SVGEGT. Sequencing used immunoSEQ multiplex PCR; TCRdb keeps in-frame clones, though not all of them. In the table there are more than 100,000 clones, 92% of which are singletons. The specimen was peripheral blood, collected on day 0 of AZD1222 vaccination. This sequence originates from an adult in good health. V gene TRBV6-2 or TRBV6-3 combines with J gene TRBJ2-3; 10 nucleotides agree with TRBD2. CDR3 in amino acids: CASSFRLAGTTDTQYF. CDR3 coding DNA: TGTGCCAGCAGTTTCAGACTAGCGGGTACCACAGATACGCAGTATTTT.